This is a list of T cell receptor beta chains from one sample in a study of T cell changes during pregnancy in multiple sclerosis. The table came from immunoSEQ multiplex PCR; TCRdb's copy has only in-frame clones and leaves some out. The sample lists about 75,000 clones; about 94% were seen once. Sequencing was performed on CD4+ T cells from peripheral blood mononuclear cells, taken after pregnancy. All receptors come from a female donor with multiple sclerosis, enrolled in a pregnancy study. Each CDR3 is given without its conserved first and last residue.

v_gene: TRBV10-3; j_gene: TRBJ2-7; CDR3aa: AISATSGRKVDEQY
v_gene: TRBV29-1; j_gene: TRBJ1-1; CDR3aa: SGGRTGLNTEAF
v_gene: TRBV18; j_gene: TRBJ1-1; CDR3aa: ASSSKQGETEAF
v_gene: TRBV7-8; j_gene: TRBJ2-5; CDR3aa: ASSLLSGRTGGETQY
v_gene: TRBV28; j_gene: TRBJ2-7; CDR3aa: ASSLKGFLIYEQY
v_gene: TRBV7-8; j_gene: TRBJ1-2; CDR3aa: ASTPGGYGYT
v_gene: TRBV19; j_gene: TRBJ2-1; CDR3aa: ASSVNRGDGRNEQF
v_gene: TRBV6-1; j_gene: TRBJ2-1; CDR3aa: ASSVQGILGNEQF
v_gene: TRBV14; j_gene: TRBJ2-7; CDR3aa: ASSQDRYEQY
v_gene: TRBV19; j_gene: TRBJ1-1; CDR3aa: ASSSDRGRLTEAF
v_gene: TRBV2; j_gene: TRBJ1-5; CDR3aa: ASSPMGRDRVNQPQH
v_gene: TRBV30; j_gene: TRBJ2-7; CDR3aa: AWSVSRADIFSYEQY
v_gene: TRBV10-1; j_gene: TRBJ2-2; CDR3aa: ASSELGLAGGWNTGELF
v_gene: TRBV5-1; j_gene: TRBJ1-2; CDR3aa: ASSVAGGDGYT
v_gene: TRBV28; j_gene: TRBJ1-4; CDR3aa: ASSLRRDRGREKLF
v_gene: TRBV28; j_gene: TRBJ2-2; CDR3aa: ASSLGTGTTGELF
v_gene: TRBV9; j_gene: TRBJ2-3; CDR3aa: ASSVSTGYRTDTQY
v_gene: TRBV2; j_gene: TRBJ1-5; CDR3aa: ASKPGGRSNQPQH
v_gene: TRBV15; j_gene: TRBJ2-7; CDR3aa: ATSRALAGGGEQY
v_gene: TRBV28; j_gene: TRBJ2-5; CDR3aa: ASSLVTAGRGTQY